Below, 13 T cell receptor beta chains from the same sample are listed, as sequenced in a study of beta chain features in type 1 diabetes. What was sequenced were expressed TCRB transcripts, since all of the isolated RNA had been reverse transcribed. Sequencing used immunoSEQ multiplex PCR; TCRdb keeps in-frame clones, though not all of them. The sample lists fewer than 400,000 clones; 8% were seen once. Sequenced material: central memory CD4+ T cells from blood. The source of these receptors is a woman aged 18 to 35 in good health.

On this clone: This may be a read error: a much more frequent sequence differs by one nucleotide. Additional DNA sequences in this sample encode the identical CDR3. The V and J genes are TRBV9 and TRBJ2-2; D ambiguous. The CDR3 loop spans 12 amino acids. The germline V gene encodes CDR1 SGDLS and CDR2 YYNGEE. Trimming pared 0 bases from V and 6 bases from J, leaving 3 bases between. This CDR3 reads CASSVVSGELFF. Here the CDR3 DNA reads TGTGCCAGCAGCGTAGTTTCCGGGGAGCTGTTTTTT.

Of note for this clone: This sample also contains other DNA sequences that code for the same CDR3. J is TRBJ2-5 and V is TRBV9, with D unresolved. Germline V CDR1 and CDR2: SGDLS, YYNGEE. Between the trimmed V and J ends, which lost 0 bases and 2 bases, there was a span of 5 bases. CDR3 length equals 13 residues. As DNA, the CDR3 is TGTGCCAGCAGCGTAGGGGGACAAGAGACCCAGTACTTC. Protein sequence: CASSVGGQETQYF.

This clone has a count of ten or more. This chain uses TRBV28 with TRBJ2-7, with a possible D match to TRBD1 (6 bases). Trimming stripped 1 base from V and 2 bases from J, with 15 bases between. Germline assignment: CDR1 MDHEN and CDR2 SYDVKM. The CDR3 totals 16 residues. CDR3 in DNA: TGTGCCAGCAGTTTATTGGGGGCAGGGAGCACCTACGAGCAGTACTTC. Amino acids: CASSLLGAGSTYEQYF. Using reference TRBV28 and TRBJ2-7 for the parts outside the CDR3, the full variable domain is DVKVTQSSRYLVKRTGEKVFLECVQDMDHENMFWYRQDPGLGLRLIYFSYDVKMKEKGDIPEGYSVSREKKERFSLILESASTNQTSMYLCASSLLGAGSTYEQYFGPGTRLTVT.

This clone was detected only a few times. The rearrangement joins TRBV10-2 to TRBJ2-7, with 7 bases aligning to TRBD1. Germline values: CDR1 WSHSY, CDR2 SAAADI. J lost 5 bases, V lost 2 bases, and 0 bases had no gene match. This CDR3 region has 12 residues. The CDR3 sequence: CASSEQGDEQYF. CDR3 DNA sequence: TGCGCCAGCAGTGAGCAGGGGGACGAGCAGTACTTC.

In this sample, this clone turned up many times. The V call is TRBV7-2, the J call TRBJ2-7, with D possibly matching TRBD2 (6 bases). With 5 bases removed from V and 6 bases from J, the gap between germline ends came to 11 bases. CDR3 length: 12 residues. The germline V gene has CDR1 SGHTA and CDR2 FQGNSA. The CDR3 DNA follows: TGTGCCAGCAGCAGGGACTGGGGCGAGCAGTACTTC. This translates into CASSRDWGEQYF.

The chain couples TRBV27 to TRBJ2-7; D not certain. The CDR3 is 15 amino acids. Looked up from germline, CDR1 is MNHEY and CDR2 is SMNVEV (reference sequence). Deletions cut 2 bases from V and 2 bases from J, with 13 bases between. CDR3 bases: TGTGCCAGCAGTTTAGGGTTTTCGGCCGCCTACGAGCAGTACTTC. Translated: CASSLGFSAAYEQYF.

This chain joins TRBV7-2 and TRBJ1-4; maybe TRBD1 (5 bases). Germline assignment: CDR1 SGHTA and CDR2 FQGNSA. The germline V and J ends were trimmed by 6 bases and 0 bases, with 11 bases remaining between them. This CDR3 has 15 amino acids. CDR3 amino acids: CASRGRGATNEKLFF. The CDR3 DNA reads TGTGCCAGCAGAGGGAGAGGGGCAACTAATGAAAAACTGTTTTTT.

This clone was detected only a few times. The chain uses TRBV6-1 and TRBJ1-3; 7 nucleotides agree with TRBD1. The CDR3 contains 15 residues. The germline CDR1 and CDR2 sequences are MNHNS and SASEGT. V gave up 6 bases and J gave up 4 bases; unmatched junction bases: 9. Here the CDR3 reads CASRPWTGPGNTIYF. The CDR3 DNA follows: TGTGCCAGCAGACCCTGGACAGGACCCGGAAACACCATATATTTT.

This clone turned up a few times. The chain joins TRBV19 to TRBJ2-5; D possibly uses TRBD1 or TRBD2 (5 bases each). V was pared by 6 bases and J by 4 bases, with 18 bases between. CDR1 is LNHDA and CDR2 is SQIVND in the germline V gene (reference sequence). The CDR3 totals 15 residues. CDR3 region: CASSTLGSGPETQYF. DNA for the CDR3: TGTGCCAGTAGCACCCTGGGTTCGGGGCCAGAGACCCAGTACTTC.

The CDR3 nucleotides read TGCGCCAGCAGCTTGGCTGAGCAGAACACCGGGGAGCTGTTTTTT. Amino acid sequence: CASSLAEQNTGELFF. This rearrangement joins TRBV5-1 to TRBJ2-2; D not resolved. The CDR3 sequence is 15 residues long. Germline loops: CDR1 SGHRS, CDR2 YFSETQ. Trimming left V 0 bases short and J 1 base short, with 7 bases between.

There are many counts of this clone. CDR3: CASSPSRTSGSYEQYF. The CDR3 coding sequence is TGTGCCAGCTCACCATCTAGGACTAGCGGGAGCTACGAGCAGTACTTC. This rearrangement joins TRBV18 to TRBJ2-7; 13 nucleotides line up with TRBD2. CDR1 and CDR2 from the germline V gene are KGHSH and LQKENI. The CDR3 consists of 16 residues. V trimming: 2 bases; J trimming: 3 bases; junction bases outside the gene matches: 4.

This clone was detected only a few times. This chain joins TRBV6-1 and TRBJ2-2, with TRBD2 matching over 10 bases. This CDR3 comprises 15 residues. The V segment lost 3 bases and the J segment 6 bases; nucleotides outside the gene matches: 4. Germline CDR1 and CDR2: MNHNS and SASEGT. The CDR3: CASSDSGRISGELFF. DNA for the CDR3: TGTGCCAGCAGTGATAGCGGGAGGATTTCCGGGGAGCTGTTTTTT.

The gene calls are TRBV9 and TRBJ1-4; D remains unclear. The CDR3 sequence is 14 residues long. V lost 0 bases, J lost 5 bases, and 8 bases lay in between. The V gene's germline CDR1 is SGDLS and CDR2 YYNGEE. This CDR3 reads CASSVGVNNEKLFF. CDR3 nucleotides: TGTGCCAGCAGCGTAGGGGTTAACAATGAAAAACTGTTTTTT.